This T cell receptor (beta chain) emerged from a study of blood T cell repertoires in COVID-19. In the source study's methods: Using reference gene primer amplification, nucleated cell counts were estimated. Assay used: immunoSEQ multiplex PCR; TCRdb lists only in-frame clones, some missing. Clonal size and the V and J genes are those of that table, whereas D and trimming came from the DNA. The sample holds around 190,000 clones, 84% seen once. There are a few counts of this clone. In germline, CDR1 is MDHEN, CDR2 SYDVKM. Trimming removed 5 bases from V and 4 bases from J, with 11 bases in between. The length of the CDR3 is 13 residues.

The sequence derives from a woman in her twenties or thirties who had recovered from COVID-19. The sequenced sample consisted of PBMCs or T cells enriched from blood (not recorded which). The rearrangement uses TRBV28 and TRBJ1-2; a possible D gene is TRBD1 (6 bases). The CDR3 DNA reads TGTGCCAGCAGTACAGGGTTAGCCTATGGCTACACCTTC. Translating gives CASSTGLAYGYTF.